The 26 T cell receptor beta chains listed next were all sequenced from one sample in a study of blood T cell repertoires in COVID-19. The assay was immunoSEQ multiplex PCR, and TCRdb's table has in-frame clones only and misses some. The sample has more than 250,000 clones; approximately 83% are singletons. Sequencing was performed on PBMCs or T cells enriched from blood (not recorded which). Every receptor here comes from a man under 40 who had recovered from COVID-19.

This clone was detected once. Other DNA sequences of this sample code for an identical CDR3. Here the CDR3 DNA reads TGTGCCAGCAGTTTAGCACGGGATACTGAAGCTTTCTTT. Amino acid sequence: CASSLARDTEAFF. The chain joins TRBV12-3 or TRBV12-4 to TRBJ1-1; no definite D call. The CDR3 runs to 13 residues. Trimming stripped 0 bases from V and 5 bases from J, with 7 bases between.

This clone appeared a single time. This chain connects TRBV13 to TRBJ2-2, with 11 bases aligning to TRBD2. The CDR3 is 20 residues long. J gave up 7 bases and V 0 bases, and 16 bases lay outside the gene matches. Germline CDR1 reads PRHDT; CDR2 reads FYEKMQ (reference sequence). CDR3 in amino acids: CASSLGLIGTGTSGYGELFF. The DNA for the CDR3 is TGTGCCAGCAGCTTAGGGTTGATCGGGACCGGGACTAGCGGATACGGGGAGCTGTTTTTT.

The CDR3 loop is CTTGRNTEAFF. In DNA, the CDR3 is TGCACCACAGGGCGGAACACTGAAGCTTTCTTT. The chain joins TRBV20-1 to TRBJ1-1, with D possibly TRBD1 on 6 matching bases. The CDR3 extends over 11 amino acids. Germline V gene lookup returns CDR1 DFQATT and CDR2 SNEGSKA (reference sequence).

CDR3: CASSQAPGRNEQFF. CDR3 nucleotides: TGCGCCAGCAGCCAAGCGCCTGGGAGGAATGAGCAGTTCTTC. The J gene is TRBJ2-1, the V gene TRBV4-3; D might be TRBD2 (6 bases). This CDR3 is built from 14 residues. Per germline, CDR1 LGHNA and CDR2 YSLEER. V dropped 1 base and J dropped 7 bases, with 11 bases sitting between them.

The gene calls are TRBV7-6 and TRBJ2-3; a possible D gene is TRBD1 (5 bases). Germline V gene sequence: CDR1 SGHVS, CDR2 FNYEAQ. The CDR3 totals 19 residues. The germline V and J ends were trimmed by 4 bases and 0 bases, with 23 bases remaining between them. CDR3 in amino acids: CASSSRAVGAASSTDTQYF. CDR3 bases: TGTGCCAGCAGCTCCCGTGCTGTAGGGGCCGCTTCTAGCACAGATACGCAGTATTTT.

This clone has only one observation. This chain's CDR3 is CASSVGTGIFYGYTF. The CDR3 DNA reads TGTGCCAGCAGCGTGGGGACAGGGATTTTTTATGGCTACACCTTC. This chain connects TRBV9 to TRBJ1-2; 9 bases match TRBD1. The V gene end was trimmed by 2 bases and the J gene end by 5 bases; junction bases not matched to a gene: 7. The CDR3 length is 15 residues. Germline values: CDR1 SGDLS, CDR2 YYNGEE.

This chain connects TRBV5-5 to TRBJ2-3, with D possibly TRBD2 on 5 matching bases. Trimming shortened V by 4 bases and J by 2 bases, and 14 bases separated the two germline ends. This CDR3 comprises 15 residues. The V gene's germline CDR1 is SGHKS and CDR2 YYEKEE (reference sequence). CDR3 amino acids: CASSRRTDDTDTQYF. In DNA, the CDR3 is TGTGCCAGCAGCCGGCGGACTGACGACACAGATACGCAGTATTTT.

The V call is TRBV19, the J call TRBJ2-2; D might be TRBD1 (5 bases). Germline loops: CDR1 LNHDA, CDR2 SQIVND (reference sequence). The CDR3 consists of 15 residues. V was clipped by 4 bases and J by 6 bases, with 15 bases between them. CDR3 sequence reads: CASSTPWGGAGELFF. For the CDR3, the DNA is TGTGCCAGTAGTACCCCGTGGGGCGGCGCCGGGGAGCTGTTTTTT.

This rearrangement joins TRBV3-1 (or the pseudogene TRBV3-2) to TRBJ2-7, with 8 bases lining up with TRBD2. The CDR3 length is 15 residues. CDR1 LGHDT and CDR2 YNNKEL come from the germline V gene (reference sequence). V trimming: 4 bases; J trimming: 1 base; junction bases outside the gene matches: 6. The CDR3 reads CASSRFGGESYEQYF. In DNA form, the CDR3 reads TGTGCCAGCAGCCGCTTCGGGGGGGAGTCCTACGAGCAGTACTTC.

The rearrangement links TRBV20-1 to TRBJ1-5; D unclear. Germline CDR1 is DFQATT and CDR2 is SNEGSKA (reference sequence). V dropped 3 bases and J dropped 6 bases, with 15 bases sitting between them. The CDR3 sequence is 14 residues long. CDR3 nucleotide sequence: TGCAGTGCTAGTAGGTCTGGGAGGATTCAGCCCCAGCATTTT. Protein: CSASRSGRIQPQHF.

The V gene is TRBV4-1, the J gene TRBJ2-2; D is unresolved. Germline V gene sequence: CDR1 MGHRA, CDR2 YSYEKL. This CDR3 has 15 amino acids. V shed 0 bases and J shed 5 bases, with 10 bases lying between them. The CDR3 is CASSQDRRYTGELFF. As DNA, the CDR3 is TGCGCCAGCAGCCAAGATCGCAGGTATACCGGGGAGCTGTTTTTT.

The chain recombines TRBV29-1 with TRBJ1-2, with D hard to call. The germline V and J ends were trimmed by 1 base and 8 bases, with 5 bases remaining between them. The germline V gene encodes CDR1 SQVTM and CDR2 ANQGSEA. The CDR3 spans 10 residues. CDR3 region: CSVEVIGYTF. Written as DNA, the CDR3 is TGCAGCGTTGAAGTAATAGGCTACACCTTC.

The V and J genes are TRBV29-1 and TRBJ1-1; no clear D gene. The V end was cut by 3 bases, the J end by 5 bases, with 16 bases between. CDR1 is SQVTM, CDR2 ANQGSEA, per germline. The CDR3 spans 14 residues. As DNA, the CDR3 is TGCAGCGTTGATGAGTATGTACGGGTAACTGAAGCTTTCTTT. It translates to CSVDEYVRVTEAFF.

This clone has a single count. The V gene is TRBV19, the J gene TRBJ2-1, with D possibly TRBD2 on 6 matching bases. The CDR3 sequence is 16 residues long. V shed 7 bases and J shed 5 bases, with 21 bases lying between them. CDR1 and CDR2 (germline): LNHDA, SQIVND (reference sequence). The CDR3 region has the DNA TGTGCCAGTATGGCGGGTGCGGGAAGGCAGAACAATGAGCAGTTCTTC. Protein product: CASMAGAGRQNNEQFF.

The rearrangement uses TRBV19 and TRBJ1-1, with D maybe TRBD1 (5 bases). Germline V CDR1 and CDR2: LNHDA, SQIVND (reference sequence). Between the trimmed V and J ends, which lost 6 bases and 3 bases, there was a span of 11 bases. The CDR3 is 13 amino acids. This CDR3 is CASRPTEHTEAFF. The CDR3, as DNA: TGTGCCAGTAGGCCGACAGAGCACACTGAAGCTTTCTTT.

The chain links TRBV5-1 to TRBJ1-1; D unresolved. Germline V CDR1 and CDR2: SGHRS, YFSETQ. The CDR3 totals 12 residues. Trimming left V 1 base short and J 2 bases short, with 3 bases between. The CDR3 DNA reads TGCGCCAGCAGCTTGTCAAACACTGAAGCTTTCTTT. It yields the protein CASSLSNTEAFF.

The rearrangement joins TRBV3-1 (or the pseudogene TRBV3-2) to TRBJ2-3; the match to TRBD2 covers 8 bases. Germline-derived CDR1 and CDR2 are LGHDT and YNNKEL (reference sequence). The CDR3 runs to 16 residues. J gave up 8 bases and V 3 bases, and 13 bases lay outside the gene matches. The CDR3 nucleotides read TGTGCCAGCAGCCATTCCGGACATATCGGGAGGGCTACGCAGTATTTT. Protein sequence: CASSHSGHIGRATQYF.

The chain joins TRBV19 to TRBJ1-5, with 10 bases lining up with TRBD1. Looked up from germline, CDR1 is LNHDA and CDR2 is SQIVND (reference sequence). The CDR3 spans 18 residues. V lost 4 bases, J lost 0 bases, and 9 bases stayed unmatched. The CDR3 nucleotides read TGTGCCAGTAGTACCCCGGGACAGGGGATTTATAGCAATCAGCCCCAGCATTTT. Protein product: CASSTPGQGIYSNQPQHF. Variable domain in full (rest from reference TRBV19 and TRBJ1-5): DGGITQSPKYLFRKEGQNVTLSCEQNLNHDAMYWYRQDPGQGLRLIYYSQIVNDFQKGDIAEGYSVSREKKESFPLTVTSAQKNPTAFYLCASSTPGQGIYSNQPQHFGDGTRLSIL.

J is TRBJ1-6 and V is TRBV14, with a possible D match to TRBD1 (6 bases). V lost 4 bases to trimming and J lost 6 bases, with 10 bases between them. Germline V lookup: CDR1 SGHDN, CDR2 FVKESK. The CDR3 has 14 residues. The CDR3 DNA reads as TGTGCCAGCAGCCCGTGGACAGTTAATTCACCCCTCCACTTT. It is translated as CASSPWTVNSPLHF.

A single count supports this clone. The chain is built from TRBV4-1 and TRBJ2-7, with 7 bases matching TRBD2. CDR1 is MGHRA, CDR2 YSYEKL, per germline. The CDR3 is made up of 17 amino acids. Losses at the gene ends were 0 bases for V and 5 bases for J; bases not matched to a gene: 13. The CDR3 here is CASSQDSIIAGGNEQYF. CDR3 DNA: TGCGCCAGCAGCCAAGATTCAATTATAGCGGGCGGGAACGAGCAGTACTTC.

Here the CDR3 reads CASSLVPTDLQYF. CDR3 coding DNA: TGCGCCAGCAGCTTGGTCCCAACAGACCTTCAGTACTTC. The chain recombines TRBV5-1 with TRBJ2-4; no definite D call. The V gene's germline CDR1 is SGHRS and CDR2 YFSETQ. V shed 0 bases and J shed 11 bases, with 12 bases lying between them. The CDR3 loop spans 13 amino acids. Together with reference TRBV5-1 and TRBJ2-4, the CDR3 gives the full variable domain: KAGVTQTPRYLIKTRGQQVTLSCSPISGHRSVSWYQQTPGQGLQFLFEYFSETQRNKGNFPGRFSGRQFSNSRSEMNVSTLELGDSALYLCASSLVPTDLQYFGAGTRLSVL.

V is TRBV5-1 and J is TRBJ2-3, with D perhaps matching TRBD2 (5 bases). CDR1 and CDR2 from the germline V gene are SGHRS and YFSETQ. V was shortened by 0 bases and J by 4 bases, with 12 bases between the two germline ends. CDR3 length: 15 residues. CDR3 nucleotides: TGCGCCAGCAGCTTGGCCGGGGTAACCTCAGATACGCAGTATTTT. As protein: CASSLAGVTSDTQYF. The variable domain in full, with the rest retrieved from reference TRBV5-1 and TRBJ2-3, is KAGVTQTPRYLIKTRGQQVTLSCSPISGHRSVSWYQQTPGQGLQFLFEYFSETQRNKGNFPGRFSGRQFSNSRSEMNVSTLELGDSALYLCASSLAGVTSDTQYFGPGTRLTVL.

The J gene is TRBJ2-7, the V gene TRBV3-1 (or the pseudogene TRBV3-2), with a weak D call TRBD1 (6 bases). Germline V lookup: CDR1 LGHDT, CDR2 YNNKEL (reference sequence). The ends were cut back, 1 base at V and 1 base at J, with 11 bases in the middle. The CDR3 is made up of 15 amino acids. The CDR3 sequence is CASSQGGGLSYEQYF. The CDR3 DNA follows: TGTGCCAGCAGCCAAGGTGGGGGCCTATCCTACGAGCAGTACTTC.

The chain combines TRBV6-4 with TRBJ1-1; D is perhaps TRBD1 (6 bases). CDR1 and CDR2 (germline): MRHNA, SNTAGT. The ends were cut back, 6 bases at V and 0 bases at J, with 8 bases in the middle. The CDR3 is 13 residues long. The CDR3 loop is CASRRTVNTEAFF. The CDR3 DNA reads as TGTGCCAGCAGGAGGACAGTGAACACTGAAGCTTTCTTT.

This sequence joins TRBV5-1 and TRBJ2-1; 12 bases agree with TRBD1. This CDR3 contains 14 residues. Germline V lookup: CDR1 SGHRS, CDR2 YFSETQ. V trimming: 4 bases; J trimming: 9 bases; junction bases outside the gene matches: 5. In nucleotides, the CDR3 is TGCGCCAGCAGCCAGGGACAGGGGGCTGGTGAGCAGTTCTTC. Protein: CASSQGQGAGEQFF.

The chain recombines TRBV19 with TRBJ1-1, with D perhaps matching TRBD1 (6 bases). The germline gives CDR1 LNHDA, CDR2 SQIVND (reference sequence). The germline V and J ends were trimmed by 5 bases and 0 bases, with 13 bases remaining between them. CDR3 length: 15 residues. For the CDR3, the DNA is TGTGCCAGTAGTCGAGGGGGTAACATGAACACTGAAGCTTTCTTT. This gives the protein CASSRGGNMNTEAFF.